This TCR beta chain comes out of a study of blood T cell repertoires in COVID-19. Study-level information: Spain, Italy and the United States supplied samples that represented acute and convalescent COVID-19.

This clone was observed a few times. Libraries were prepared by immunoSEQ multiplex PCR; TCRdb keeps only in-frame clonotypes and omits some of them. The table records roughly 30,000 clones, about 78% of them present only once. What was sequenced was peripheral blood. The sequence derives from a boy between 2 and 10 years old with active or convalescent COVID-19.

The CDR3 DNA reads TGTGCCAGCGGGAGGGGATCTGGAAACACCATATATTTT. Amino acids: CASGRGSGNTIYF. The rearrangement links TRBV27 to TRBJ1-3; possibly TRBD1 for D (5 bases). The CDR3 extends over 13 amino acids. The germline V gene encodes CDR1 MNHEY and CDR2 SMNVEV (reference sequence). Trimming removed 8 bases from V and 1 base from J, with 9 bases in between.